Here is one TCR beta chain with its context. The ends were cut back, 6 bases at V and 1 base at J, with 13 bases in the middle. This CDR3 has 15 residues. CDR1 and CDR2 (germline): MDHEN, SYDVKM. Profiling relied on immunoSEQ multiplex PCR, and the TCRdb table lists in-frame clones only, not all of them. The sample has 1,500,000 or so clones, approximately 96% seen once. The data belong to a study of shared clonotypes between healthy human individuals. The sequence was collected from a man aged 25-40 years in good health. Input material: naive CD4+ T cells sorted from blood. Subset in this sample: CD45RA+ positively selected. The chain combines TRBV28 with TRBJ2-1; D is perhaps TRBD2 (6 bases). The CDR3 DNA sequence: TGTGCCAGCAGCGGTTACGGGACTTCCTACAATGAGCAGTTCTTC. As protein: CASSGYGTSYNEQFF.